Below, 19 T cell receptor beta chains from the same sample are listed, as sequenced in a study of T cells after yellow fever vaccination (dated by TCRdb to between 2018 and 2021). Libraries came from 5' RACE. Reads for this sample came from an Illumina HiSeq 2500. The raw public reads went through TCRdb reprocessing: fastp at Q25, MiXCR clone calling, in-frame beta chains kept. CDR3 protein duplicates are merged, each entry listing the most common genes and DNA. In all, the sample holds more than 75,000 distinct CDR3 sequences, and under 9% of those were seen once. The ten most abundant clones make up roughly 15% of the sample. The treatment or condition label corresponds to: live attenuated yellow fever vaccine strain. The sample in question was CD8+ T cells not binding an NS4B(214-222) dextramer, sorted from PBMCs, obtained less than 18 days after the first yellow fever vaccination. The sample's cell subset or site, from its label and the paper: NS4B epitope dextramer-negative CD8 T cells. Source of these receptors: a young man who received the YFV17D yellow fever vaccine.

In its sample, this clonotype was seen a few times. The chain is built from TRBV14 and TRBJ2-2; the D call may be TRBD1 or TRBD2 (5 bases each). V was shortened by 3 bases and J by 6 bases, with 8 bases between the two germline ends. The CDR3 has 13 amino acids. Per germline, CDR1 SGHDN and CDR2 FVKESK. DNA for the CDR3: TGTGCCAGCAGCCAGGGGGTTGCCGGGGAGCTGTTTTTT. Protein: CASSQGVAGELFF.

This clonotype has a count of ten or more. J is TRBJ2-5 and V is TRBV29-1; tentative D call: TRBD1 (6 bases). V lost 6 bases, J lost 2 bases, and 16 bases lay in between. Germline V gene lookup returns CDR1 SQVTM and CDR2 ANQGSEA. CDR3 length: 14 residues. The CDR3 loop is CSVSPGQGQETQYF. The CDR3 nucleotides are TGCAGCGTATCACCGGGACAAGGACAAGAGACCCAGTACTTC.

The CDR3 loop reads CASRTGGREKLFF. For the CDR3, the DNA is TGTGCCAGTCGGACAGGAGGAAGGGAAAAACTGTTTTTT. This chain connects TRBV19 to TRBJ1-4, with 7 bases fitting TRBD1. The CDR3 spans 13 residues. The germline V gene has CDR1 LNHDA and CDR2 SQIVND (reference sequence). After removal of 8 bases from V and 8 bases from J, the junction contained 8 bases not matched to a gene.

This chain uses TRBV23-1 with TRBJ2-2, with D unresolved. TRBV23-1 counts as an open reading frame of uncertain function. The CDR3 consists of 17 residues. V was shortened by 2 bases and J by 2 bases, with 15 bases between the two germline ends. This CDR3 reads CASSQNVSFFNTGELFF. Here the CDR3 DNA reads TGCGCCAGCAGTCAAAATGTTAGTTTCTTTAACACCGGGGAGCTGTTTTTT.

V and J are TRBV4-1 and TRBJ2-1; 9 bases fit TRBD2. CDR3 size: 16 residues. From germline, CDR1 is MGHRA and CDR2 YSYEKL. V lost 8 bases, J lost 8 bases, and 16 bases stayed unmatched. CDR3 in DNA: TGCGCCAGCTTTTTCACGTGGACTAGCGTCGGGGATGAGCAGTTCTTC. It is translated as CASFFTWTSVGDEQFF.

This clonotype was seen a handful of times. This CDR3 reads CATPGDNQPQHF. The CDR3, as DNA: TGTGCCACCCCGGGGGACAATCAGCCCCAGCATTTT. This chain links TRBV24-1 with TRBJ1-5, with a weak D call TRBD1 (5 bases). The CDR3 sequence is 12 residues long. The germline V gene has CDR1 KGHDR and CDR2 SFDVKD. V was cut by 9 bases and J by 3 bases, with 8 bases left in between.

V usage is TRBV10-3 and J usage is TRBJ2-7; no reliable D call. CDR3 length equals 15 residues. The ends were cut back, 6 bases at V and 2 bases at J, with 17 bases in the middle. The V gene's germline CDR1 is ENHRY and CDR2 SYGVKD. The CDR3 bases are TGTGCCATCAGACTTTCTATCGGCCGACCCTACGAGCAGTACTTC. This codes for CAIRLSIGRPYEQYF.

This clonotype was observed at least ten times. The genes are TRBV12-3 or TRBV12-4 and TRBJ1-2; 10 nucleotides match TRBD1. V trimming: 5 bases; J trimming: 8 bases; junction bases outside the gene matches: 8. CDR3 size: 14 residues. CDR3 sequence reads: CASSLTGGSWGYTF. CDR3 bases: TGTGCCAGCAGTCTGACAGGGGGCAGCTGGGGCTACACCTTC.

This clonotype was detected a few times. This chain joins TRBV4-3 and TRBJ1-1; D is perhaps TRBD1 (5 bases). Trimming cost V 1 base and J 7 bases, with 13 bases left between them. Germline V gives CDR1 LGHNA, CDR2 YSLEER. The CDR3 loop spans 14 amino acids. The CDR3 sequence: CASSQASGADEAFF. DNA for the CDR3: TGCGCCAGCAGCCAAGCCTCCGGGGCCGATGAAGCTTTCTTT.

The chain carries TRBV20-1 and TRBJ2-2; 8 bases are shared with TRBD1. The V gene's germline CDR1 is DFQATT and CDR2 SNEGSKA (reference sequence). The J segment lost 9 bases and the V segment lost 4 bases, leaving 7 bases of the junction unmatched. The CDR3 has 13 residues. The CDR3 region has the DNA TGCAGTGCTACTGACAGGGGAGATCGGGAGCTGTTTTTT. It yields the protein CSATDRGDRELFF.

This clonotype was found a few times. The chain has TRBV21-1 and TRBJ2-5; TRBD1, as called in the table, went unchecked against the DNA. TRBV21-1 is listed as a pseudogene. There are 17 residues in the CDR3. The CDR3 is CASSPHSGTPKGETQYF. In DNA form, the CDR3 reads TGTGCCAGCAGCCCACACTCCGGGACCCCCAAGGGAGAGACCCAGTACTTC.

Remarks on this clonotype: The junction shows a germline mismatch at one end, possibly a read error. The gene calls are TRBV29-1 and TRBJ2-1, with 15 bases that match TRBD2. This CDR3 contains 16 residues. Germline V gives CDR1 SQVTM, CDR2 ANQGSEA. The CDR3 loop reads CSARTSGGASDNERFF. The CDR3 nucleotides read TGCAGCGCCCGGACTAGCGGGGGGGCCTCGGACAATGAGCGGTTCTTC.

This rearrangement joins TRBV5-1 to TRBJ1-1, with TRBD1 matching over 8 bases. Per the germline V gene, CDR1 is SGHRS and CDR2 is YFSETQ. The CDR3 contains 18 residues. Trimming cost V 5 bases and J 0 bases; bases outside gene matches: 15. The CDR3: CASSSRGLEGFMNTEAFF. In DNA form, the CDR3 reads TGCGCCAGCAGTTCCAGGGGGCTAGAAGGATTCATGAACACTGAAGCTTTCTTT.

This clonotype was seen only a few times. This rearrangement joins TRBV30 to TRBJ1-1; D remains unclear. From germline, CDR1 is GTSNPN and CDR2 SVGIG (reference sequence). CDR3 size: 13 residues. Trimming stripped 5 bases from V and 4 bases from J, with 14 bases between. CDR3 sequence: CAWQPVWGTEAFF. Written as DNA, the CDR3 is TGTGCCTGGCAGCCGGTCTGGGGCACTGAAGCTTTCTTT.

The chain has TRBV4-1 and TRBJ2-1; no definite D call. Germline CDR1 is MGHRA and CDR2 is YSYEKL. V lost 0 bases, J lost 6 bases, and 18 bases lay in between. There are 17 residues in the CDR3. The CDR3 loop reads CASSQDRFAVLANEQFF. As DNA, the CDR3 is TGCGCCAGCAGCCAAGATAGGTTCGCGGTTCTCGCCAATGAGCAGTTCTTC.

This clonotype has ten or more counts. This chain connects TRBV27 to TRBJ2-7; 9 nucleotides line up with TRBD2. This CDR3 contains 14 residues. V was clipped by 0 bases and J by 5 bases; unmatched bases: 2. Germline V gene sequence: CDR1 MNHEY, CDR2 SMNVEV (reference sequence). The chain's CDR3 is CASSLSSSGDEQYF. CDR3 DNA sequence: TGTGCCAGCAGTTTATCGTCTAGCGGGGACGAGCAGTACTTC.

The sample holds a few counts of this clonotype. The chain couples TRBV2 to TRBJ2-3; D might be TRBD1 (5 bases). Trimming pared 8 bases from V and 2 bases from J, leaving 17 bases between. CDR3 length: 15 residues. Per the germline V gene, CDR1 is SNHLY and CDR2 is FYNNEI. The CDR3 nucleotides read TGTGCCAGCCGAAAATCAGGGCTACACACAGATACGCAGTATTTT. It specifies CASRKSGLHTDTQYF.

This clonotype has just a few counts. This chain connects TRBV7-9 to TRBJ2-5; D unresolved. This CDR3 contains 10 residues. The V end was cut by 7 bases, the J end by 9 bases, with 9 bases between. Looked up from germline, CDR1 is SEHNR and CDR2 is FQNEAQ (reference sequence). The CDR3 region has the DNA TGTGCCAGCAACTCGGCGCCCCAGTACTTC. Protein product: CASNSAPQYF.

The genes are TRBV7-9 and TRBJ1-1, with D tentatively TRBD1 (5 bases). The CDR3 is 15 residues long. The germline V gene has CDR1 SEHNR and CDR2 FQNEAQ (reference sequence). The V gene lost 5 bases and the J gene lost 3 bases, with 16 bases spanning the gap. This chain's CDR3 is CASSPGLGGDTEAFF. In nucleotides, the CDR3 is TGTGCCAGCAGCCCGGGACTCGGGGGGGACACTGAAGCTTTCTTT.